Listed below are T cell receptor beta chains from one sample, sequenced in a study of T cells in Graves' hyperthyroidism and ophthalmopathy. TCRdb used MiXCR to reprocess the multiplex PCR reads, holding one entry per CDR3 protein. The data hold around 500,000 distinct CDR3 sequences, with about an eighth observed a single time. Sequencing was done on a sample of blood. These TCRs come from a woman aged 18 to 35 with Graves' hyperthyroidism. Both conserved end residues are part of each CDR3. Each record gives: J gene, clone size, D gene, V gene, CDR3 DNA, CDR3 protein. The D gene is left open where the match is weak. Not every row has a clone size; where given, it reads once, few, many or a size class.

TRBJ1-2,.,.,TRBV6-1,TGTGCCAGCAGTGAAGAAGCAGGGAACTATGGCTACACCTTC,CASSEEAGNYGYTF
TRBJ2-1,many,TRBD2,TRBV2,TGTGCCAGCATGGTGGAGCGGGAGGGACTTGAGCAGTTCTTC,CASMVEREGLEQFF
TRBJ2-1,many,.,TRBV29-1,TGCAGCGTCCGCCAGGCGGCTGAGCAGTTCTTC,CSVRQAAEQFF
TRBJ2-7,.,.,TRBV7-9,TGCGCCAGCATCCAAGAGAGCTCCTTCTCCTACGAGCAGTACTTC,CASIQESSFSYEQYF
TRBJ2-1,.,TRBD2,TRBV20-1,TGCAGTGCTAGTGGTCGGGAGGCCACGTACGAGCAGTTCTTC,CSASGREATYEQFF
TRBJ2-7,.,TRBD2,TRBV9,TGTGCCAGCAGCCCCCGGGACTACCTCTACGAGCAGTACTTC,CASSPRDYLYEQYF
TRBJ1-1,few,.,TRBV4-1,TGCGCCAGCAGCCAAGATAGGATGAGCCTGGTTGGCACTGAAGCTTTCTTT,CASSQDRMSLVGTEAFF
TRBJ2-4,few,TRBD2,TRBV20-1,TGCAGTTCAAATCGAGGTACTAGCGGAGGGAAAAACATTCAGTACTTC,CSSNRGTSGGKNIQYF
TRBJ2-3,many,TRBD1,TRBV24-1,TGTGCCACCAGTGAGACAGGGGGCACAGATACGCAGTATTTT,CATSETGGTDTQYF
TRBJ2-3,many,TRBD2,TRBV5-1,TGCGCCAGCAGCTTGGGACTAGCGGAGGGCACAGATACGCAGTATTTT,CASSLGLAEGTDTQYF
TRBJ1-6,.,.,TRBV5-6,TGTGCCAGCAGCCAATCAAGGGGCAGATCACCCCTCCACTTT,CASSQSRGRSPLHF
TRBJ2-1,few,.,TRBV9,TGTGCCAGCAGCGACCGAATAGTGGGCAATGAGCAGTTCTTC,CASSDRIVGNEQFF
TRBJ2-5,many,TRBD1,TRBV7-9,TGTGCCAGCAGCCTCGGACAGGGAGTTTCAGAGACCCAGTACTTC,CASSLGQGVSETQYF
TRBJ2-2,many,.,TRBV20-1,TGCAGTGCTACCTGGAGCGGCAACACCGGGGAGCTGTTTTTT,CSATWSGNTGELFF
TRBJ2-5,many,TRBD2,TRBV3-1,TGTGCCAGCAGCCAAGTGAGAGCGGGAGGGGAGACCCAGTACTTC,CASSQVRAGGETQYF
TRBJ2-1,few,.,TRBV15,TGTGCCACCAGCAGAGATATGGGTAGTAATGAGCAGTTCTTC,CATSRDMGSNEQFF
TRBJ2-5,.,TRBD1,TRBV19,TGTGCCAGTAGTACAGGGGGCGGTTTGGAGACCCAGTACTTC,CASSTGGGLETQYF
TRBJ2-1,many,.,TRBV11-2,TGTGCCAGCAGCTTAGAAAGGAACAATGAGCAGTTCTTC,CASSLERNNEQFF
TRBJ1-5,.,TRBD1,TRBV6-2/TRBV6-3,TGTGCCAGACCGGGACAGGCTTTCAATCAGCCCCAGCATTTT,CARPGQAFNQPQHF
TRBJ1-2,.,TRBD1,TRBV27,TGTGCCAGCAGTTTTGCAGGGGGGCAATATGGCTACACCTTC,CASSFAGGQYGYTF
TRBJ1-3,many,.,TRBV3-1,TGTGCCAGCAGCCAAACCGACAGGCATGGAAACACCATATATTTT,CASSQTDRHGNTIYF
TRBJ1-4,.,.,TRBV6-5,TGTGCCAGCAGTTATGAAGGAAAGTTGGGGACCCCGGAAAACCTGTTTTTT,CASSYEGKLGTPENLFF
TRBJ2-3,few,TRBD2,TRBV7-2,TGTGCCAGCAGCCTGCGGGACAGGGGCCTTGGACTAGCGGGAGCCACGAGCACAGATACGCAGTATTTT,CASSLRDRGLGLAGATSTDTQYF
TRBJ2-1,many,TRBD2,TRBV7-3,TGTGCCAGCAGCCTCGGACTAGCGGGAGTTTACAATGAGCAGTTCTTC,CASSLGLAGVYNEQFF
TRBJ1-1,many,.,TRBV12-3/TRBV12-4,TGTGCCAGCATCCGGGGGCGCGGGACTGAAGCTTTCTTT,CASIRGRGTEAFF
TRBJ1-2,.,.,TRBV19,TGTGCCAGTAAACTTCGGGACGGCCACTATGGCTACACCTTC,CASKLRDGHYGYTF
TRBJ1-1,many,.,TRBV7-3,TGTGCCAGCAGCCCTAACGTAGGCACTGAAGCTTTCTTT,CASSPNVGTEAFF
TRBJ2-6,.,.,TRBV5-5,TGTGCCAGCAGCTTGAGGGGTGGGGTTGGCGGGGCCAACGTCCTGACTTTC,CASSLRGGVGGANVLTF
TRBJ1-1,many,.,TRBV4-1,TGCGCCAGCAGCCAAGATTGGGACGGGGACAAAGAAGCTTTCTTT,CASSQDWDGDKEAFF
TRBJ1-6,.,.,TRBV24-1,TGTGCCACCAGTGATTCCCGCCGGGGAGGGATAATAGGTCGATCACCCCTCCACTTT,CATSDSRRGGIIGRSPLHF
TRBJ2-5,many,.,TRBV11-2,TGTGCCAGCAGCTTAGATCGGTCTAACCTCCTCAACTTC,CASSLDRSNLLNF
TRBJ1-6,.,.,TRBV20-1,TGCAGTGCTAGCAAAAGCCGGTCGAATTCACCCCTCCACTTT,CSASKSRSNSPLHF
TRBJ2-1,.,TRBD2,TRBV4-1,TGCGCCAGCAGCCGACCGGGACTAGCGGGATCAAATGAGCAGTTCTTC,CASSRPGLAGSNEQFF
TRBJ2-5,many,.,TRBV13,TGTGCCAGCAGCGCGGACAGTCAAGAGACCCAGTACTTC,CASSADSQETQYF
TRBJ2-5,.,TRBD2,TRBV28,TGTGCCAGCAGTTTATGGGATTTAGCGGGAGGGCCTAGGAAGACCCAGTACTTC,CASSLWDLAGGPRKTQYF
TRBJ2-4,.,.,TRBV14,TGTGCCAGCAGCCAAGATCCCGGGGCTACCAAAAACATTCAGTACTTC,CASSQDPGATKNIQYF
TRBJ1-1,few,TRBD1,TRBV5-1,TGCGCCAGCAGCTGGGGACAGGGGACTGAAGCTTTCTTT,CASSWGQGTEAFF
TRBJ2-2,few,TRBD1,TRBV14,TGTGCCAGCAGCCAAGATTGGGCCGGGGACAGGATTCGGAGGGAGCTGTTTTTT,CASSQDWAGDRIRRELFF
TRBJ1-2,many,.,TRBV19,TGTGCCAGTAGTATAGGGTCGGCGGATTCATATGGCTACACCTTC,CASSIGSADSYGYTF
TRBJ2-1,.,TRBD1,TRBV6-2/TRBV6-3,TGTGCCAGCAGTGCAAACCTACCGGGACAGGGGGTCAATGAGCAGTTCTTC,CASSANLPGQGVNEQFF
TRBJ2-7,.,.,TRBV19,TGTGCCAGTAGCCAGACTCCGGGACGGACTCCCTACGAGCAGTACTTC,CASSQTPGRTPYEQYF
TRBJ2-1,.,TRBD2,TRBV4-2,TGTGCCAGCAGCCCGGGACTAGCGGGGGGCAGCTCCTACAATGAGCAGTTCTTC,CASSPGLAGGSSYNEQFF
TRBJ2-7,.,.,TRBV7-9,TGTGCCAGCAGCTACGGGACTGCTCCCCACGAGCAGTACTTC,CASSYGTAPHEQYF
TRBJ1-6,many,.,TRBV5-1,TGCGCCAGCAGCTTGGTTGATGCTGGCTCCTATAATTCACCCCTCCACTTT,CASSLVDAGSYNSPLHF
TRBJ2-1,.,.,TRBV5-1,TGCGCCAGCAGCTTGGTCGACGCCTCCTACAATGAGCAGTTCTTC,CASSLVDASYNEQFF
TRBJ2-1,few,TRBD2,TRBV6-1,TGTGCCAGCAGACTAGCGGGAGAACCCTACAATGAGCAGTTCTTC,CASRLAGEPYNEQFF